One and the same sample provided the 13 T cell receptor beta chains below, sequenced in a study of shared clonotypes between healthy human individuals. As defined, naive CD8 cells were CD45RO-negative and positively selected for CCR7, with terminally differentiated effector memory CD45RA+ cells excluded. Sequencing was performed with immunoSEQ multiplex PCR; in TCRdb, only in-frame clones are kept and a portion is missing. The sample includes approximately 1.9 million clones, about 93% of them seen just once. The sample consisted of naive CD8+ T cells from PBMCs. All receptors come from a man younger than 35 in good health. Some clones in this sample may be carry-over from other donors' samples.

With respect to this clone: The same CDR3 is also encoded by other DNA sequences in this sample. The CDR3 nucleotides are TGTGCCAGCAGTTCCAGGACAGGGTCGAATCAGCCCCAGCATTTT. Its translation is CASSSRTGSNQPQHF. The chain couples TRBV6-6 to TRBJ1-5; 8 bases align to TRBD1. Germline V gene data show CDR1 as MNHNY and CDR2 as SVGAGI (reference sequence). With V trimmed by 4 bases and J by 4 bases, 6 bases remained unmatched. The length of the CDR3 is 15 residues.

The rearrangement joins TRBV4-1 to TRBJ1-3; a weak D match, TRBD1 (5 bases). V was clipped by 3 bases and J by 4 bases, with 13 bases between them. The V gene's germline CDR1 is MGHRA and CDR2 YSYEKL. The CDR3 spans 15 residues. This chain's CDR3 is CASSQAWGFGNTIYF. As DNA, the CDR3 is TGCGCCAGCAGCCAGGCCTGGGGGTTCGGAAACACCATATATTTT.

The rearrangement joins TRBV13 to TRBJ2-1; 10 positions match TRBD2. CDR1 and CDR2 (germline): PRHDT, FYEKMQ (reference sequence). V gave up 0 bases and J gave up 7 bases; unmatched junction bases: 3. The CDR3 loop spans 15 amino acids. In DNA form, the CDR3 reads TGTGCCAGCAGCTTAGGACTAGCGGGGATAAATGAGCAGTTCTTC. The encoded protein is CASSLGLAGINEQFF. Combining the CDR3 with reference TRBV13 and TRBJ2-1 gives the whole variable domain AAGVIQSPRHLIKEKRETATLKCYPIPRHDTVYWYQQGPGQDPQFLISFYEKMQSDKGSIPDRFSAQQFSDYHSELNMSSLELGDSALYFCASSLGLAGINEQFFGPGTRLTVL.

The CDR3 DNA is TGTGCCAGCAGTTTAATGGGGCCTGGGGCCAACGTCCTGACTTTC. This codes for CASSLMGPGANVLTF. The chain recombines TRBV28 with TRBJ2-6, with D possibly being TRBD1 (5 bases). V lost 2 bases, J lost 2 bases, and 7 bases lay in between. CDR1 is MDHEN and CDR2 is SYDVKM in the germline V gene. This CDR3 is built from 15 residues.

The V and J genes are TRBV5-8 and TRBJ2-5; no definite D call. The CDR3 is 14 residues long. V was cut by 0 bases and J by 4 bases, with 10 bases left in between. Germline V gives CDR1 SGHTS, CDR2 YDEGEE. CDR3 DNA sequence: TGTGCCAGCAGCTTGGTAGCTTTTGGAGAGACCCAGTACTTC. This encodes CASSLVAFGETQYF.

This rearrangement joins TRBV11-2 to TRBJ2-7; 9 bases are a match to TRBD1. The CDR3 has 15 amino acids. The germline V gene has CDR1 SGHAT and CDR2 FQNNGV. Losses at the gene ends were 5 bases for V and 2 bases for J; bases not matched to a gene: 7. The CDR3 DNA reads as TGTGCCAGCAGCAGACCGGACAGGGGACCCTACGAGCAGTACTTC. This encodes CASSRPDRGPYEQYF. The full variable domain, in which reference TRBV11-2 and TRBJ2-7 provide the parts outside the CDR3, is EAGVAQSPRYKIIEKRQSVAFWCNPISGHATLYWYQQILGQGPKLLIQFQNNGVVDDSQLPKDRFSAERLKGVDSTLKIQPAKLEDSAVYLCASSRPDRGPYEQYFGPGTRLTVT.

As DNA, the CDR3 is TGTGCCAGTAGTAGTCACAGGGGTCTAGGCACCGGGGAGCTGTTTTTT. Translation gives CASSSHRGLGTGELFF. The rearrangement joins TRBV19 to TRBJ2-2; 7 positions match TRBD1. CDR1 is LNHDA, CDR2 SQIVND, per germline (reference sequence). The CDR3 has 16 amino acids. V was pared by 4 bases and J by 4 bases, with 9 bases of the junction left unmatched.

The rearrangement links TRBV7-3 to TRBJ2-4; 7 bases align to TRBD1. CDR3 length equals 13 residues. V shed 8 bases, J shed 8 bases, and the junction held 9 bases outside the gene matches. Germline V gene lookup returns CDR1 SGHTA and CDR2 FQGTGA. CDR3 residues: CASSDRASDIQYF. CDR3 in DNA: TGTGCCAGCTCCGACAGGGCCTCGGACATTCAGTACTTC.

V gene TRBV7-9 combines with J gene TRBJ1-2; 9 nucleotides match TRBD1. Trimming cost V 4 bases and J 8 bases; bases outside gene matches: 8. The V gene's germline CDR1 is SEHNR and CDR2 FQNEAQ (reference sequence). This CDR3 spans 14 amino acids. CDR3 sequence: CASSSPGTGSGYTF. The CDR3 DNA is TGTGCCAGCAGCTCCCCCGGGACAGGGAGCGGCTACACCTTC.

This chain joins TRBV7-9 and TRBJ1-1; D might be TRBD1 (5 bases). The V gene's germline CDR1 is SEHNR and CDR2 FQNEAQ (reference sequence). This CDR3 is 12 amino acids long. V gave up 5 bases and J gave up 5 bases, with 9 bases separating them. The chain's CDR3 is CASSGGRTEAFF. In DNA form, the CDR3 reads TGTGCCAGCAGCGGGGGTCGGACTGAAGCTTTCTTT.

The rearrangement joins TRBV28 to TRBJ2-2; 8 nucleotides match TRBD2. CDR3 length: 16 residues. V gave up 5 bases and J gave up 3 bases; unmatched junction bases: 8. Per germline, CDR1 MDHEN and CDR2 SYDVKM. The CDR3 protein is CASSPRSGRHTGELFF. The CDR3 bases are TGTGCCAGCAGTCCTCGAAGCGGGAGACACACCGGGGAGCTGTTTTTT.

This clone was observed a single time. The chain has TRBV11-2 and TRBJ2-5; TRBD2 matches at 8 bases. The V gene's germline CDR1 is SGHAT and CDR2 FQNNGV. The CDR3 has 14 residues. J gave up 5 bases and V 5 bases, and 7 bases lay outside the gene matches. In DNA, the CDR3 is TGTGCCAGCAGCCCCCTCCGGGGGGGGGAGACCCAGTACTTC. Translated: CASSPLRGGETQYF.

V usage is TRBV9 and J usage is TRBJ2-3; a possible D gene is TRBD2 (6 bases). This CDR3 is 14 amino acids long. The V gene's germline CDR1 is SGDLS and CDR2 YYNGEE. The V end was cut by 3 bases, the J end by 3 bases, with 11 bases between. The CDR3 DNA is TGTGCCAGCAGCGGGAACGGGAGAACAGATACGCAGTATTTT. Translation: CASSGNGRTDTQYF.